The 32 T cell receptor beta chains listed next were all sequenced from one sample in a study of metastatic and nonmetastatic thyroid tumors. Using MiXCR, TCRdb re-called clones from the PCR reads. Among about 20,000 clones listed, roughly 24% were seen once. None of the patients had undergone any treatment ahead of thyroid surgery. The sequenced material came from tumor tissue. These receptor sequences come from a female donor with papillary thyroid cancer or a benign thyroid nodule (not recorded which). Some clones in this sample may be carry-over from other donors' samples.

This clone was counted between two and nine times. J is TRBJ2-3 and V is TRBV10-3; D is perhaps TRBD2 (7 bases). Trimming took off 8 bases at V and 1 base at J, with 22 bases between the two ends. The CDR3 loop spans 17 amino acids. Germline V gene sequence: CDR1 ENHRY, CDR2 SYGVKD. The CDR3 coding sequence is TGTGCCATCCCGATGAAAGCGGGGTCAGGGGGCACAGATACGCAGTATTTT. Its translation: CAIPMKAGSGGTDTQYF.

Judged by abundance, this clone is medium-sized. The chain combines TRBV24-1 with TRBJ2-5, with D maybe TRBD1 (5 bases). The V gene lost 4 bases and the J gene lost 6 bases, with 17 bases spanning the gap. The CDR3 has 15 amino acids. CDR1 is KGHDR, CDR2 SFDVKD, per germline. As DNA, the CDR3 is TGTGCCACCAGTGACCCCAGGACAACATTGAAGACCCAGTACTTC. Amino acid sequence: CATSDPRTTLKTQYF.

By share, this clone counts as medium-sized. The V gene is TRBV6-1, the J gene TRBJ2-7, with D unresolved. The CDR3 covers 13 residues. CDR1 is MNHNS and CDR2 is SASEGT in the germline V gene. V was pared by 5 bases and J by 0 bases, with 8 bases between. The CDR3 spells CASSRHSSYEQYF. In nucleotides, the CDR3 is TGTGCCAGCAGTCGACATTCCTCCTACGAGCAGTACTTC.

This clone was found many times. The chain carries TRBV11-2 and TRBJ2-7; no reliable D call. Per the germline V gene, CDR1 is SGHAT and CDR2 is FQNNGV. The germline V and J ends were trimmed by 0 bases and 2 bases, with 8 bases remaining between them. CDR3 size: 14 residues. CDR3 region: CASSLDRSPYEQYF. In DNA, the CDR3 is TGTGCCAGCAGCTTAGACAGGTCCCCCTACGAGCAGTACTTC.

On this clone itself: The junction differs from germline at one of its ends, possibly a read error. V and J are TRBV11-2 and TRBJ2-6; TRBD1 agrees at 7 bases. The CDR3 covers 17 residues. Germline V gene sequence: CDR1 SGHAT, CDR2 FQNNGV. The CDR3 sequence: CAISFRGGGSGANVLTF. The CDR3 nucleotides are TGTGCCATCAGCTTTCGAGGGGGCGGCTCTGGGGCCAACGTCCTGACTTTC.

This clone is labeled as medium-sized. Different DNA sequences within this sample yield the same CDR3. The V gene is TRBV28, the J gene TRBJ1-2; D unclear. The CDR3 spans 13 residues. The germline gives CDR1 MDHEN, CDR2 SYDVKM. Trimming shortened V by 3 bases and J by 4 bases, and 9 bases separated the two germline ends. The CDR3 DNA is TGTGCCAGCAGTTTGACCAGAATCTATGGCTACACCTTC. It is translated as CASSLTRIYGYTF.

This clone is medium-sized within its sample. The J gene is TRBJ2-7, the V gene TRBV29-1; 12 nucleotides line up with TRBD2. The germline CDR1 and CDR2 sequences are SQVTM and ANQGSEA. The CDR3 is 15 amino acids. Unmatched junction bases numbered 7, after V lost 4 bases and J lost 3 bases. The chain's CDR3 is CSVAGGLAGFYEQYF. The CDR3, as DNA: TGCAGCGTTGCTGGGGGACTAGCGGGTTTCTACGAGCAGTACTTC.

This clone is medium-sized. The V and J genes are TRBV15 and TRBJ1-1; the D is unclear. The germline V and J ends were trimmed by 6 bases and 4 bases, with 15 bases remaining between them. CDR3 length: 14 residues. The germline CDR1 and CDR2 sequences are LNHNV and YYDKDF (reference sequence). The DNA of the CDR3 is TGTGCCACCAGTCCCGGTTGGGGTACCACTGAAGCTTTCTTT. Protein sequence: CATSPGWGTTEAFF.

The V call is TRBV2, the J call TRBJ2-3, with 10 bases aligning to TRBD2. Losses at the gene ends were 6 bases for V and 5 bases for J; bases not matched to a gene: 8. There are 15 residues in the CDR3. Germline V gene sequence: CDR1 SNHLY, CDR2 FYNNEI. As DNA, the CDR3 is TGTGCCAGCAGCGGAAGGACTAGCGGCAAAGATACGCAGTATTTT. Translating gives CASSGRTSGKDTQYF.

The chain couples TRBV4-1 to TRBJ1-1; D gene uncertain. Trimming shortened V by 3 bases and J by 8 bases, and 10 bases separated the two germline ends. Germline V lookup: CDR1 MGHRA, CDR2 YSYEKL. The CDR3 extends over 12 amino acids. The CDR3 region has the DNA TGCGCCAGCAGCCAGGGAATGTCAGAAGCTTTCTTT. This encodes CASSQGMSEAFF.

This clone was counted between two and nine times. A read error may account for a junction end that differs from germline. This sequence joins TRBV6-2 or TRBV6-3 and TRBJ1-1; D uncertain. Per germline, CDR1 MNHEY and CDR2 SVGEGT. CDR3 length: 13 amino acids. CDR3 sequence (DNA): TGTGCCAGCAGTTACAGGTGGGTTACTGAATCTTTCTTT. This encodes CASSYRWVTESFF.

This clone occurred a few times. The V gene is TRBV10-3, the J gene TRBJ2-7, with D possibly matching TRBD2 (6 bases). The CDR3 is 16 residues long. The V end was cut by 1 base, the J end by 0 bases, with 13 bases between. CDR1 and CDR2 from the germline V gene are ENHRY and SYGVKD. For the CDR3, the DNA is TGTGCCATCAGTGAGTTGTGGGACTCCTCCTCCTACGAGCAGTACTTC. Translating gives CAISELWDSSSYEQYF.

This clone came up many times. The chain joins TRBV6-1 to TRBJ2-7, with 9 bases that match TRBD2. The CDR3 is 17 residues long. CDR1 and CDR2 from the germline V gene are MNHNS and SASEGT. Losses at the gene ends were 6 bases for V and 2 bases for J; bases not matched to a gene: 14. The CDR3 sequence: CASRVSAIAGETYEQYF. The CDR3 nucleotides are TGTGCCAGCAGGGTCAGCGCCATAGCGGGAGAGACCTACGAGCAGTACTTC.

Ten or more counts support this clone. The genes are TRBV4-2 and TRBJ1-2, with D perhaps matching TRBD1 (5 bases). The V and J ends lost 1 base and 5 bases respectively, with 20 bases between them. The CDR3 contains 17 residues. CDR1 and CDR2 (germline): LGHNA, YNFKEQ. CDR3 in amino acids: CASSQVSGQEQGYGYTF. The CDR3 coding sequence is TGTGCCAGCAGCCAAGTCTCAGGACAAGAACAAGGATATGGCTACACCTTC.

This chain joins TRBV5-4 and TRBJ1-2, with 10 bases that match TRBD1. V was pared by 4 bases and J by 5 bases, with 5 bases of the junction left unmatched. The CDR3 has 14 amino acids. Germline CDR1 is SGHNT and CDR2 is YYREEE (reference sequence). The CDR3, as DNA: TGTGCCAGCAGCAGCCCGGGACAGGGGTATGGCTACACCTTC. This sequence encodes CASSSPGQGYGYTF.

The chain couples TRBV29-1 to TRBJ2-7, with D unclear. V lost 4 bases and J 1 base, leaving 11 bases between the germline ends. This CDR3 is built from 13 residues. CDR1 SQVTM and CDR2 ANQGSEA come from the germline V gene. CDR3 loop: CSVVGVGSYEQYF. The CDR3 DNA sequence: TGCAGCGTTGTTGGAGTGGGATCCTACGAGCAGTACTTC.

This clone was observed at least ten times. The chain has TRBV28 and TRBJ2-1, with 7 bases aligning to TRBD1. Germline trimming cut 6 bases from V and 3 bases from J; bases unmatched to any gene: 5. There are 14 residues in the CDR3. The germline CDR1 and CDR2 sequences are MDHEN and SYDVKM. The CDR3: CASSLGQSYNEQFF. CDR3 DNA: TGTGCCAGCAGCCTGGGACAGAGCTACAATGAGCAGTTCTTC.

This clone occurred many times. The chain couples TRBV7-2 to TRBJ1-4; D possibly corresponds to TRBD1 (5 bases). This CDR3 has 15 residues. The V gene's germline CDR1 is SGHTA and CDR2 FQGNSA. The V and J ends lost 2 bases and 7 bases respectively, with 14 bases between them. The CDR3 here is CASSLSQGGSEKLFF. CDR3 bases: TGTGCCAGCAGCTTATCTCAGGGTGGGAGTGAAAAACTGTTTTTT.

This clone has at least ten counts. A much larger clone lies one base from this, so it may be a read error. The J gene is TRBJ2-1, the V gene TRBV6-6; 9 nucleotides agree with TRBD2. V lost 0 bases and J lost 6; bases outside the gene matches: 12. The CDR3 consists of 18 residues. CDR1 is MNHNY, CDR2 SVGAGI, per germline (reference sequence). CDR3: CASSYSIGRGRGSNEQFF. For the CDR3, the DNA is TGTGCCAGCAGTTACTCGATCGGACGCGGGAGGGGCAGCAATGAGCAGTTCTTC.

A few counts support this clone. The chain is built from TRBV27 and TRBJ2-7, with D maybe TRBD1 (6 bases). This CDR3 has 14 amino acids. Trimming took off 4 bases at V and 0 bases at J, with 10 bases between the two ends. Germline assignment: CDR1 MNHEY and CDR2 SMNVEV (reference sequence). CDR3 region: CASSSSTGSYEQYF. The CDR3 nucleotides read TGTGCCAGCAGTTCGTCGACAGGCTCCTACGAGCAGTACTTC.

This clone qualifies as medium-sized. This sequence joins TRBV2 and TRBJ1-5, with TRBD1 identical over 11 bases. Trimming removed 6 bases from V and 7 bases from J; junction bases left unmatched: 5. The CDR3 is 14 amino acids. The germline gives CDR1 SNHLY, CDR2 FYNNEI. This CDR3 reads CASRDRGRGQPQHF. For the CDR3, the DNA is TGTGCCAGCAGGGACAGGGGGCGCGGACAGCCCCAGCATTTT. Drawing the rest from reference TRBV2 and TRBJ1-5, the complete variable domain is EPEVTQTPSHQVTQMGQEVILRCVPISNHLYFYWYRQILGQKVEFLVSFYNNEISEKSEIFDDQFSVERPDGSNFTLKIRSTKLEDSAMYFCASRDRGRGQPQHFGDGTRLSIL.

The rearrangement uses TRBV11-3 and TRBJ1-2, with D possibly being TRBD1 (6 bases). Germline-derived CDR1 and CDR2 are SGHNT and YENEEA. The CDR3 spans 13 residues. Trimming removed 3 bases at V and 8 bases at J, with 13 bases between. CDR3 residues: CASSFTGPGGYTF. The CDR3 DNA reads as TGTGCCAGCAGCTTTACAGGGCCAGGAGGCTACACCTTC.

This clone was counted at least ten times. The J gene is TRBJ2-7, the V gene TRBV15; 9 bases map to TRBD2. CDR1 is LNHNV, CDR2 YYDKDF, per germline (reference sequence). This CDR3 region has 13 residues. The V segment lost 2 bases and the J segment 7 bases; nucleotides outside the gene matches: 3. CDR3 residues: CATSRIAGEEQYF. In DNA, the CDR3 is TGTGCCACCAGCAGAATAGCGGGAGAAGAGCAGTACTTC.

This clone was observed many times. Other DNA sequences in the sample encode the same CDR3. The chain uses TRBV27 and TRBJ2-3, with D possibly TRBD2 on 6 matching bases. Trimming removed 2 bases from V and 4 bases from J, with 10 bases in between. Germline assignment: CDR1 MNHEY and CDR2 SMNVEV (reference sequence). The CDR3 consists of 14 residues. The CDR3 DNA follows: TGTGCCAGCAGTTTACGGGAGCCCGCAGATACGCAGTATTTT. Translated: CASSLREPADTQYF.

V is TRBV30 and J is TRBJ2-1, with D unclear. Deletions cut 0 bases from V and 4 bases from J, with 10 bases between. This CDR3 spans 14 amino acids. Germline-derived CDR1 and CDR2 are GTSNPN and SVGIG (reference sequence). CDR3 residues: CAWSVPAGYNEQFF. DNA for the CDR3: TGTGCCTGGAGTGTGCCGGCCGGATACAATGAGCAGTTCTTC.

This clone was recorded at least ten times. The rearrangement uses TRBV10-1 and TRBJ2-2, with 7 bases lining up with TRBD2. The J segment lost 6 bases and the V segment lost 2 bases, leaving 3 bases of the junction unmatched. Germline-derived CDR1 and CDR2 are WNHNN and SYGVQD (reference sequence). CDR3 length: 14 residues. The CDR3 loop reads CASSEGRASGELFF. The CDR3 nucleotides are TGCGCCAGCAGTGAGGGGAGGGCGTCCGGGGAGCTGTTTTTT.

The rearrangement uses TRBV6-1 and TRBJ2-5; 9 bases map to TRBD1. This CDR3 has 15 residues. CDR1 MNHNS and CDR2 SASEGT come from the germline V gene. Trimming removed 0 bases from V and 1 base from J; junction bases left unmatched: 0. The CDR3 spells CASSEATGGQETQYF. DNA of the CDR3: TGTGCCAGCAGTGAAGCGACAGGGGGCCAAGAGACCCAGTACTTC.

The chain couples TRBV9 to TRBJ1-1; D uncertain. Germline CDR1 SGDLS, CDR2 YYNGEE. This CDR3 has 13 amino acids. Trimming left V 1 base short and J 0 bases short, with 4 bases between. In DNA, the CDR3 is TGTGCCAGCAGCGTATCAGTGAACACTGAAGCTTTCTTT. Its translation: CASSVSVNTEAFF.

Ten or more counts support this clone. The V and J genes are TRBV29-1 and TRBJ1-6; 8 positions agree with TRBD1. The germline CDR1 and CDR2 sequences are SQVTM and ANQGSEA. The CDR3 is made up of 16 amino acids. V lost 6 bases, J lost 7 bases, and 14 bases stayed unmatched. The DNA of the CDR3 is TGCAGCGTAACCCCGTACCTACAGGGGGGAAATTCACCCCTCCACTTT. It codes for CSVTPYLQGGNSPLHF.

This clone is classed as medium-sized (0.01 to 0.1%). The CDR3 DNA sequence: TGTGCCAGCAGAGAAACAGGGGGCGGGAGGGGGCACACTGAAGCTTTCTTT. Amino acid sequence: CASRETGGGRGHTEAFF. The rearrangement joins TRBV6-1 to TRBJ1-1; TRBD1 aligns across 9 bases. This CDR3 contains 17 residues. CDR1 is MNHNS and CDR2 is SASEGT in the germline V gene. Trimming cost V 6 bases and J 3 bases; bases outside gene matches: 14.

Only a few counts were recorded for this clone. This may come from a read error, since a much larger clone is one base off. Other DNA sequences from this sample encode an identical CDR3 as well. V gene TRBV12-3 or TRBV12-4 combines with J gene TRBJ1-1; 7 positions agree with TRBD1. The CDR3 length is 14 residues. Trimming took 9 bases from V and 4 from J; bases not matched to a gene: 11. The CDR3 sequence is CASSPPGGGTEAFF. The CDR3 nucleotides read TGTGCCAGTAGCCCCCCAGGGGGGGGCACTGAAGCTTTCTTT.

This clone occurred many times. V is TRBV3-1 and J is TRBJ1-1; D is ambiguous. The CDR3 contains 14 residues. Per germline, CDR1 LGHDT and CDR2 YNNKEL (reference sequence). Trimming took off 4 bases at V and 3 bases at J, with 12 bases between the two ends. CDR3 DNA sequence: TGTGCCAGCAGCCGCCCCGGGTTTGACACTGAAGCTTTCTTT. This sequence encodes CASSRPGFDTEAFF.